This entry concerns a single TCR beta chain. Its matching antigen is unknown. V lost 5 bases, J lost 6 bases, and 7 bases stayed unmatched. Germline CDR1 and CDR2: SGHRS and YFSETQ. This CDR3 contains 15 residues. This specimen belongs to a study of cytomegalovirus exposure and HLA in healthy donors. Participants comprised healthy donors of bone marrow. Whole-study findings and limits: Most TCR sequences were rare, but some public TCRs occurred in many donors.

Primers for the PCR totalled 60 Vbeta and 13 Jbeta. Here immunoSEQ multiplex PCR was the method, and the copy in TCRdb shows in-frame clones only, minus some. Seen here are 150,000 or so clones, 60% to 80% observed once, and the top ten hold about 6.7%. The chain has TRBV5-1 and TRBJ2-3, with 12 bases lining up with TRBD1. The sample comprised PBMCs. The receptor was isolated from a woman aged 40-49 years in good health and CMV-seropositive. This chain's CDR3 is CASSTGTGGRDTQYF. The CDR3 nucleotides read TGCGCCAGCAGTACCGGGACAGGGGGCAGGGATACGCAGTATTTT.